This T cell receptor beta chain derives from a study of blood T cells in healthy people across ages. The sample holds a few counts of this clonotype. V lost 4 bases, J lost 4 bases, and 7 bases lay in between. CDR1 and CDR2 from the germline V gene are LGHNT and FRNRAP. The CDR3 has 12 residues. Primed by a sample-barcoded 5' primer and a J-beta primer mix, a second PCR proceeded for 7 to 11 cycles. MiXCR was run by TCRdb on the 5' RACE reads, yielding one entry per CDR3 protein. The profile shows more than 600,000 distinct CDR3 sequences, roughly 25% of them singletons. These data also featured in a second study, about T cells of mothers and their children.

This TCR was recovered from a boy younger than 18 in good health. The rearrangement uses TRBV12-5 and TRBJ1-2; D is unresolved. Sequencing input: blood. CDR3 region: CASGSDFYGYTF. As DNA, the CDR3 is TGTGCTAGTGGTTCTGATTTCTATGGCTACACCTTC.